One and the same sample provided the 23 T cell receptor beta chains below, sequenced in a study of T cells in Graves' hyperthyroidism and ophthalmopathy. TCR beta CDR3 sequences were amplified from RNA transcripts. During a first-round RT-PCR of the TCR CDR3, the HTBI primer set was used. TCRdb recomputed calls from the multiplex PCR reads with MiXCR, one row per CDR3 protein. Among roughly 740,000 distinct CDR3 sequences listed, about 17% were seen once. Sequencing used blood. The receptors here all came from a man aged 18 to 29 with Graves' hyperthyroidism.

This clonotype has a count of ten or more. V is TRBV11-3 and J is TRBJ2-5; D possibly corresponds to TRBD2 (6 bases). Germline V lookup: CDR1 SGHNT, CDR2 YENEEA. This CDR3 contains 13 residues. Deletions cut 2 bases from V and 4 bases from J, with 8 bases between. The CDR3 loop is CASSLRGGETQYF. As DNA, the CDR3 is TGTGCCAGCAGCTTAAGGGGAGGAGAGACCCAGTACTTC.

V gene TRBV9 combines with J gene TRBJ2-2; no clear D. This CDR3 spans 13 amino acids. Germline V gene sequence: CDR1 SGDLS, CDR2 YYNGEE. The V gene lost 1 base and the J gene lost 3 bases, with 4 bases spanning the gap. CDR3 region: CASSVRYTGELFF. The CDR3 DNA sequence: TGTGCCAGCAGCGTAAGGTACACCGGGGAGCTGTTTTTT.

In nucleotides, the CDR3 is TGCAGCGCCCCAACCGCAGGGGGCCAAGAGACCCAGTACTTC. Translating gives CSAPTAGGQETQYF. The J gene is TRBJ2-5, the V gene TRBV29-1; 7 nucleotides align to TRBD1. The V and J ends lost 7 bases and 1 base, in that order; junction bases with no gene match: 9. The CDR3 contains 14 residues. The germline V gene has CDR1 SQVTM and CDR2 ANQGSEA.

This clonotype was picked up many times. The chain employs TRBV6-2 or TRBV6-3 and TRBJ2-5, with D hard to call. The CDR3 contains 16 residues. Trimming shortened V by 2 bases and J by 5 bases, and 18 bases separated the two germline ends. CDR1 and CDR2 (germline): MNHEY, SVGEGT. CDR3 in DNA: TGTGCCAGCAGTTACACCGGCCGCCCAAATCGGGAGACCCAGTACTTC. This gives the protein CASSYTGRPNRETQYF.

This clonotype was detected a few times. The V and J genes are TRBV20-1 and TRBJ1-3; the D gene is possibly TRBD1 (6 bases). V was cut by 4 bases and J by 3 bases, with 10 bases left in between. The CDR3 spans 13 residues. The germline V gene has CDR1 DFQATT and CDR2 SNEGSKA (reference sequence). The CDR3 DNA follows: TGCAGTGCTAACCGGGACAATGGAAACACCATATATTTT. Encoded protein: CSANRDNGNTIYF.

This clonotype was seen ten or more times. The V call is TRBV12-3 or TRBV12-4, the J call TRBJ2-7; TRBD2 aligns across 9 bases. The CDR3 totals 13 residues. Trimming cost V 5 bases and J 4 bases; bases outside gene matches: 3. The CDR3 coding sequence is TGTGCCAGCAGTCAACTAGCGGGTTACGAGCAGTACTTC. Encoded protein: CASSQLAGYEQYF.

The genes are TRBV2 and TRBJ2-1, with a tentative D call TRBD2 (6 bases). Germline values: CDR1 SNHLY, CDR2 FYNNEI. Trimming stripped 6 bases from V and 4 bases from J, with 19 bases between. This CDR3 comprises 16 residues. The CDR3 loop reads CASRGGATISYNEQFF. DNA of the CDR3: TGTGCCAGCAGGGGCGGGGCGACGATTTCTTACAATGAGCAGTTCTTC.

The J gene is TRBJ1-2, the V gene TRBV30; D gene ambiguous. With 0 bases removed from V and 8 bases from J, the gap between germline ends came to 13 bases. The CDR3 has 13 residues. Germline-derived CDR1 and CDR2 are GTSNPN and SVGIG (reference sequence). CDR3 region: CAWSVGGDKGYTF. The DNA of the CDR3 is TGTGCCTGGAGTGTAGGCGGGGATAAGGGCTACACCTTC.

The V and J genes are TRBV4-2 and TRBJ2-2; D is possibly TRBD1 (5 bases). Germline CDR1 and CDR2: LGHNA and YNFKEQ. The CDR3 runs 15 residues. Trimming cost V 0 bases and J 4 bases, with 9 bases left between them. In nucleotides, the CDR3 is TGTGCCAGCAGCCAAGACTTTAGGGGCACCGGGGAGCTGTTTTTT. Amino acids: CASSQDFRGTGELFF.

The V call is TRBV30, the J call TRBJ2-2, with 11 bases matching TRBD1. Looked up from germline, CDR1 is GTSNPN and CDR2 is SVGIG (reference sequence). This CDR3 is 18 amino acids long. V trimming: 5 bases; J trimming: 3 bases; junction bases outside the gene matches: 14. In DNA form, the CDR3 reads TGTGCCTGGGGACAGGGGGCTTTAGCCCAAGGGGACACCGGGGAGCTGTTTTTT. Protein product: CAWGQGALAQGDTGELFF.

This clonotype was counted a few times. The chain couples TRBV11-2 to TRBJ2-1; the match to TRBD2 covers 10 bases. The germline V gene has CDR1 SGHAT and CDR2 FQNNGV. J lost 5 bases, V lost 4 bases, and 8 bases had no gene match. This CDR3 has 16 amino acids. In DNA form, the CDR3 reads TGTGCCAGCAGCTCGGCCTTAGGACTAGCGGACAATGAGCAGTTCTTC. Its protein product is CASSSALGLADNEQFF.

The rearrangement joins TRBV4-3 to TRBJ2-2, with 9 bases matching TRBD2. The V gene's germline CDR1 is LGHNA and CDR2 YSLEER. The CDR3 extends over 18 amino acids. Trimming removed 1 base from V and 4 bases from J; junction bases left unmatched: 10. DNA of the CDR3: TGCGCCAGCAGCCAAGGGCTAGCGGGAAAGAGGGGCACCGGGGAGCTGTTTTTT. Amino acids: CASSQGLAGKRGTGELFF.

This clonotype was observed many times. The chain joins TRBV3-1 to TRBJ2-7; TRBD2 is a possible D gene (6 bases). V was shortened by 3 bases and J by 7 bases, with 19 bases between the two germline ends. The CDR3 consists of 15 residues. Germline CDR1 reads LGHDT; CDR2 reads YNNKEL (reference sequence). The CDR3 sequence is CASSHRQGLREEQYF. The DNA of the CDR3 is TGTGCCAGCAGCCACAGGCAGGGACTGCGCGAAGAGCAGTACTTC.

This clonotype was detected a few times. The rearrangement joins TRBV27 to TRBJ1-6; no reliable D call. From germline, CDR1 is MNHEY and CDR2 SMNVEV (reference sequence). Between the trimmed V and J ends, which lost 6 bases and 7 bases, there was a span of 7 bases. The CDR3 runs 12 residues. CDR3 residues: CASSSWNSPLHF. CDR3 DNA: TGTGCCAGCAGCTCTTGGAATTCACCCCTCCACTTT.

This chain connects TRBV15 to TRBJ2-5; 9 bases line up with TRBD1. The CDR3 length is 14 residues. Germline CDR1 LNHNV, CDR2 YYDKDF (reference sequence). The V gene end was trimmed by 1 base and the J gene end by 4 bases; junction bases not matched to a gene: 1. The CDR3 here is CATSRGGQGETQYF. CDR3 DNA sequence: TGTGCCACCAGCAGAGGGGGACAGGGAGAGACCCAGTACTTC. Looking up the rest from reference TRBV15 and TRBJ2-5 gives the full variable domain: DAMVIQNPRYQVTQFGKPVTLSCSQTLNHNVMYWYQQKSSQAPKLLFHYYDKDFNNEADTPDNFQSRRPNTSFCFLDIRSPGLGDTAMYLCATSRGGQGETQYFGPGTRLLVL.

This clonotype was detected many times. CDR3 residues: CASRGTTGELFF. In DNA form, the CDR3 reads TGCGCCAGCAGGGGTACGACCGGGGAGCTGTTTTTT. J is TRBJ2-2 and V is TRBV5-1; D call uncertain. Germline lookup yields CDR1 SGHRS and CDR2 YFSETQ. The CDR3 consists of 12 residues. V gave up 5 bases and J gave up 5 bases, with 7 bases separating them.

Notes on this clonotype: Being one base from a much bigger clone, this may be a read error. The J gene is TRBJ2-7, the V gene TRBV28; 14 positions agree with TRBD2. Germline CDR1 and CDR2: MDHEN and SYDVKM. The CDR3 extends over 18 amino acids. CDR3 nucleotide sequence: TGTGCCGGCAGTTTATTCGGGACTAGCGGGAGTCGCCCCTACGAGCAGTACTTC. Protein sequence: CAGSLFGTSGSRPYEQYF.

This clonotype was detected only a few times. The chain links TRBV6-1 to TRBJ2-1, with D perhaps matching TRBD1 (5 bases). V was shortened by 7 bases and J by 3 bases, with 13 bases between the two germline ends. The CDR3 has 14 amino acids. The germline V gene encodes CDR1 MNHNS and CDR2 SASEGT. CDR3 region: CASTPSGFYNEQFF. In DNA, the CDR3 is TGTGCCAGCACCCCTTCAGGGTTCTACAATGAGCAGTTCTTC.

This clonotype showed up many times. The chain joins TRBV12-3 or TRBV12-4 to TRBJ1-5, with D hard to call. The CDR3 is 14 amino acids. V lost 3 bases, J lost 4 bases, and 10 bases lay in between. CDR3: CASSLVGVNQPQHF. The CDR3 nucleotides are TGTGCCAGCAGTTTGGTTGGGGTGAATCAGCCCCAGCATTTT.

This chain uses TRBV20-1 with TRBJ1-2, with D perhaps matching TRBD1 (6 bases). V shed 1 base and J shed 4 bases, with 13 bases lying between them. This CDR3 is built from 14 residues. Per germline, CDR1 DFQATT and CDR2 SNEGSKA (reference sequence). CDR3 sequence reads: CSARGAGAGYGYTF. In nucleotides, the CDR3 is TGCAGTGCTAGAGGAGCAGGGGCGGGCTATGGCTACACCTTC.

This clonotype was detected many times. This chain uses TRBV2 with TRBJ2-7; D uncertain. Trimming cost V 6 bases and J 3 bases, with 0 bases left between them. Germline lookup yields CDR1 SNHLY and CDR2 FYNNEI. The CDR3 is 9 residues long. The CDR3 spells CASSYEQYF. In DNA, the CDR3 is TGTGCCAGCAGCTACGAGCAGTACTTC. The full variable domain, with the rest looked up from reference TRBV2 and TRBJ2-7, is EPEVTQTPSHQVTQMGQEVILRCVPISNHLYFYWYRQILGQKVEFLVSFYNNEISEKSEIFDDQFSVERPDGSNFTLKIRSTKLEDSAMYFCASSYEQYFGPGTRLTVT.

This clonotype was detected a few times. V is TRBV7-6 and J is TRBJ1-1; 7 nucleotides agree with TRBD1. The CDR3 is 15 amino acids. V was pared by 5 bases and J by 0 bases, with 6 bases of the junction left unmatched. CDR1 and CDR2 from the germline V gene are SGHVS and FNYEAQ. In DNA, the CDR3 is TGTGCCAGCAGCCACCGACAGGGCCTGAACACTGAAGCTTTCTTT. Its translation: CASSHRQGLNTEAFF. Full variable domain (rest looked up from reference TRBV7-6 and TRBJ1-1): GAGVSQSPRYKVTKRGQDVALRCDPISGHVSLYWYRQALGQGPEFLTYFNYEAQQDKSGLPNDRFSAERPEGSISTLTIQRTEQRDSAMYRCASSHRQGLNTEAFFGQGTRLTVV.

The J gene is TRBJ2-5, the V gene TRBV28; TRBD1 aligns across 10 bases. Unmatched junction bases numbered 6, after V lost 6 bases and J lost 5 bases. The CDR3 is made up of 14 amino acids. Germline V gene sequence: CDR1 MDHEN, CDR2 SYDVKM. The CDR3 DNA reads TGTGCCAGCAGGCCGCCGGACAGGGGGGAGACCCAGTACTTC. This codes for CASRPPDRGETQYF. The full variable domain, rest sourced from reference TRBV28 and TRBJ2-5, is DVKVTQSSRYLVKRTGEKVFLECVQDMDHENMFWYRQDPGLGLRLIYFSYDVKMKEKGDIPEGYSVSREKKERFSLILESASTNQTSMYLCASRPPDRGETQYFGPGTRLLVL.